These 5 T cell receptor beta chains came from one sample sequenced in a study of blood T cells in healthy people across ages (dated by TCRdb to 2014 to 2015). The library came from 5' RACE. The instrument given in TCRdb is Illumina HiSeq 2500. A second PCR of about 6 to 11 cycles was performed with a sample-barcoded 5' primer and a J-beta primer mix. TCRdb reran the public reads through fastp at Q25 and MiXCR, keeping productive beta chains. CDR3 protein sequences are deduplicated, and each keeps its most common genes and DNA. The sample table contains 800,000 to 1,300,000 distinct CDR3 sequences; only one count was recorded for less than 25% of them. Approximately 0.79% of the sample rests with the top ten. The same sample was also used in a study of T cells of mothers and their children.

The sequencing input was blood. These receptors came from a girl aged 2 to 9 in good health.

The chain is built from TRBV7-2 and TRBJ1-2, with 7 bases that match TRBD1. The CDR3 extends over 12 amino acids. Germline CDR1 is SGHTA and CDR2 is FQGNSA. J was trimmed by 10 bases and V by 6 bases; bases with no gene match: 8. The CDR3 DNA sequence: TGTGCCAGCAGGGGACAGCTCCAACCCTACACCTTC. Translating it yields CASRGQLQPYTF.

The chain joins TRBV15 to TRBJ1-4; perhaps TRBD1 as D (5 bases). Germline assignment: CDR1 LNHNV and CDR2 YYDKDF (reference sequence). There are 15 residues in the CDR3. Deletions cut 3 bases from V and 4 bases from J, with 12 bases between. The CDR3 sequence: CATSRARALNEKLFF. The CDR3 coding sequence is TGTGCCACCAGCAGGGCCAGGGCCCTTAATGAAAAACTGTTTTTT.

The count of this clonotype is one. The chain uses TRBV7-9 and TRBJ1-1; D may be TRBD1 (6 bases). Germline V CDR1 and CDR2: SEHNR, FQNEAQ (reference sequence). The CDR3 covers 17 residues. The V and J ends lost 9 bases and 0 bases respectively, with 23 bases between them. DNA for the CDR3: TGTGCCAGGACCCTGAGGGGGGCCTCTCTTATGAACACTGAAGCTTTCTTT. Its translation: CARTLRGASLMNTEAFF.

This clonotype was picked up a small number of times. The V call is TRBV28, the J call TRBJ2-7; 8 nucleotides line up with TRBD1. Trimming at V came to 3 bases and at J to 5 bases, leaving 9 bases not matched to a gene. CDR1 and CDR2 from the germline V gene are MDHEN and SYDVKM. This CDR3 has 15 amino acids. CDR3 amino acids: CASSFVDRAVNEQYF. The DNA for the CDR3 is TGTGCCAGCAGTTTCGTGGACAGGGCGGTAAACGAGCAGTACTTC.

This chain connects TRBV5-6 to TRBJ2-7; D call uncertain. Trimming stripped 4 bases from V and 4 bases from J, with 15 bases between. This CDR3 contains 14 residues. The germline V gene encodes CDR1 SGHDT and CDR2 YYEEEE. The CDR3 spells CASSPAGYTYEQYF. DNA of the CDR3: TGTGCCAGCAGCCCTGCCGGTTACACTTACGAGCAGTACTTC.